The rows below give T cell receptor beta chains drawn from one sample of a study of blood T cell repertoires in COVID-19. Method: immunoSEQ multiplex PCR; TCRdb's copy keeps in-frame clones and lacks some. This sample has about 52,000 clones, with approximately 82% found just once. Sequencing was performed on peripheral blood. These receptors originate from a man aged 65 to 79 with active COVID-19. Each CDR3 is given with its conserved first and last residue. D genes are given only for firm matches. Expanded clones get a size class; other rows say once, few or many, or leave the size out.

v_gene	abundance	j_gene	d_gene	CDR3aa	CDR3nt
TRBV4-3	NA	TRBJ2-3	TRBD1	CASSQDPGGRPDTQYF	TGCGCCAGCAGCCAAGATCCAGGGGGCCGCCCAGATACGCAGTATTTT
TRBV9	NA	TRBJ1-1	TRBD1	CASSVTGGRTEAFF	TGTGCCAGCAGCGTGACAGGGGGTAGGACTGAAGCTTTCTTT
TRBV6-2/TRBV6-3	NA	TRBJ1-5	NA	CASSQGQPQHF	TGTGCCAGCAGTCAGGGTCAGCCCCAGCATTTT
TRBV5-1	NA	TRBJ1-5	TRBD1	CASSLTGDSNQPQHF	TGCGCCAGCAGCTTGACAGGGGATAGCAATCAGCCCCAGCATTTT
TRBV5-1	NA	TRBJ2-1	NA	CASSFSGWDEQFF	TGCGCCAGCAGCTTTTCAGGGTGGGATGAGCAGTTCTTC
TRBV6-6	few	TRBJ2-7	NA	CASSTPWGDEQYF	TGTGCCAGCAGTACCCCTTGGGGGGACGAGCAGTACTTC
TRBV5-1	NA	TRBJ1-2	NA	CASSLDIRGESGYTF	TGCGCCAGCAGCTTGGATATCCGGGGGGAATCGGGCTACACCTTC
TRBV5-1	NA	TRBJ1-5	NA	CASSTEPRGWGQPQHF	TGCGCCAGCAGCACGGAACCCAGGGGTTGGGGTCAGCCCCAGCATTTT
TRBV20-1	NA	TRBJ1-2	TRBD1	CSASKGTGGYGYTF	TGCAGTGCTAGTAAGGGGACAGGGGGGTATGGCTACACCTTC
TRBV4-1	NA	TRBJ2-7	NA	CASSQEWQFYEQYF	TGCGCCAGCAGCCAAGAGTGGCAGTTCTACGAGCAGTACTTC
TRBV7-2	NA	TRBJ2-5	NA	CASSLGVVAPQETQYF	TGTGCCAGCAGCTTAGGAGTCGTCGCCCCCCAAGAGACCCAGTACTTC
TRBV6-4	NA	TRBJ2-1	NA	CASSDAGYNEQFF	TGTGCCAGCAGCGACGCGGGGTACAATGAGCAGTTCTTC
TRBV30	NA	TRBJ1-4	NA	CASFATNEKLFF	TGTGCCTCTTTCGCAACTAATGAAAAACTGTTTTTT
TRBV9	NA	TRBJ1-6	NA	CASSVVAATNSPLHF	TGTGCCAGCAGCGTAGTAGCAGCAACGAATTCACCCCTCCACTTT
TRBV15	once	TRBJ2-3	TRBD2	CATSRASGGTTDTQYF	TGTGCCACCAGCAGAGCCAGCGGGGGGACCACAGATACGCAGTATTTT
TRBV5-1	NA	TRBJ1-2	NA	CASSLDADGYTF	TGCGCCAGCAGCTTGGATGCGGATGGCTACACCTTC
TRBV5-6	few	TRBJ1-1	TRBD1	CASSGDRGRNTEAFF	TGTGCCAGCAGCGGGGACAGGGGGCGGAACACTGAAGCTTTCTTT
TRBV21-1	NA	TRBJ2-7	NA	CASADREDYEQYF	TGTGCCAGTGCCGACAGGGAGGACTACGAGCAGTACTTC
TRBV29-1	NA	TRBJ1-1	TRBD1	CSVETGPEAFF	TGCAGCGTGGAGACAGGGCCCGAAGCTTTCTTT
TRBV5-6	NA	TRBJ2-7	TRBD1	CASSAPTGDYEQYF	TGTGCCAGCAGCGCCCCGACAGGGGACTACGAGCAGTACTTC
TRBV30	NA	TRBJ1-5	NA	CAWSAVGAGQPQHF	TGTGCCTGGAGTGCCGTGGGGGCGGGTCAGCCCCAGCATTTT
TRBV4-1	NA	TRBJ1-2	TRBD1	CASSQDSGGQGYTF	TGCGCCAGCAGCCAAGATTCAGGGGGGCAAGGCTACACCTTC
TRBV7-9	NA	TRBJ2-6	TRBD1	CASSGDLGTGLSGANVLTF	TGTGCCAGCAGCGGCGATTTAGGGACAGGTCTGTCTGGGGCCAACGTCCTGACTTTC
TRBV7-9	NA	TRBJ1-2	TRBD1	CASSLGGQGSGGYTF	TGTGCCAGCAGCTTAGGGGGACAGGGATCAGGTGGCTACACCTTC
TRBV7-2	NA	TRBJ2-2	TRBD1	CASSGDRVYGELFF	TGTGCCAGCAGCGGGGACAGGGTCTACGGGGAGCTGTTTTTT
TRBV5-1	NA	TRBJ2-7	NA	CASSLEGRGHEQYF	TGCGCCAGCAGCTTGGAGGGCAGGGGCCACGAGCAGTACTTC
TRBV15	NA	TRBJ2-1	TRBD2	CATSRGSSGGYNEQFF	TGTGCCACCAGCAGGGGGTCAAGCGGGGGCTACAATGAGCAGTTCTTC
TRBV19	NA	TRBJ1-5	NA	CASSPSGGNQPQHF	TGTGCCAGTAGCCCTTCCGGGGGTAACCAGCCCCAGCATTTT
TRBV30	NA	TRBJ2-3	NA	CASGVTDTQYF	TGTGCCTCCGGGGTGACAGATACGCAGTATTTT
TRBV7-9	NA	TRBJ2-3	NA	CASSFLRPGFFTDTQYF	TGTGCCAGCAGCTTCCTCAGGCCGGGGTTCTTCACAGATACGCAGTATTTT
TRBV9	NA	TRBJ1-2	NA	CASSVGQSANYGYTF	TGTGCCAGCAGCGTAGGTCAGTCAGCTAACTATGGCTACACCTTC
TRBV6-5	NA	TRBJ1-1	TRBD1	CASRAGTGRAFF	TGTGCCAGCAGGGCCGGGACAGGGCGAGCTTTCTTT
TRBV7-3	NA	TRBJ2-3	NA	CASSRGTGAYTQYF	TGTGCCAGCAGCCGTGGAACGGGAGCGTATACGCAGTATTTT
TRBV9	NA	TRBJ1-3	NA	CASSVGGDSGNTIYF	TGTGCCAGCAGCGTAGGGGGAGACTCTGGAAACACCATATATTTT
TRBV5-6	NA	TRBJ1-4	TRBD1	CASSLTGAANEKLFF	TGTGCCAGCAGCTTGACAGGGGCGGCTAATGAAAAACTGTTTTTT
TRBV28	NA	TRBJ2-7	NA	CASSNALRWEQYF	TGTGCCAGCAGCAATGCTCTACGGTGGGAGCAGTACTTC
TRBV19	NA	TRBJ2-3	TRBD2	CASSGRGGWTDTQYF	TGTGCCAGTAGTGGTCGGGGGGGCTGGACAGATACGCAGTATTTT
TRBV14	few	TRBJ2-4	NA	CASRRLAKNIQYF	TGTGCCAGCCGCCGGCTAGCCAAAAACATTCAGTACTTC
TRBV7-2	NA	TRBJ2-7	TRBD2	CASSPDPAGGREQYF	TGTGCCAGCAGCCCGGACCCTGCGGGGGGGCGCGAGCAGTACTTC
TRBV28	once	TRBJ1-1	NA	CASSPPRGGWRTEAFF	TGTGCCAGCAGTCCACCCCGGGGAGGGTGGCGCACTGAAGCTTTCTTT
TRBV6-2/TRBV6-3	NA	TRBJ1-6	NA	CASSYSVSNSPLHF	TGTGCCAGCAGTTACTCGGTCAGTAATTCACCCCTCCACTTT
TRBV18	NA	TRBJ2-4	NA	CASSPGQKNIQYF	TGTGCCAGCTCACCGGGGCAGAAAAACATTCAGTACTTC
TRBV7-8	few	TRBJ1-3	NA	CASSLARRGGNTIYF	TGTGCCAGCAGCTTAGCGCGGAGGGGTGGAAACACCATATATTTT
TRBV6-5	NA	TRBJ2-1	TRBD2	CASSPRDYYNEQFF	TGTGCCAGCAGTCCCCGGGACTACTACAATGAGCAGTTCTTC
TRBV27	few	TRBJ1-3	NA	CASSLPEVISSGNTIYF	TGTGCCAGCAGTTTACCGGAGGTGATAAGCTCTGGAAACACCATATATTTT
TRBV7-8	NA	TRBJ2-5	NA	CASSRDPPGQETQYF	TGTGCCAGCAGCCGCGACCCTCCGGGTCAAGAGACCCAGTACTTC
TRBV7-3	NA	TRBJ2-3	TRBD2	CASSPSLAGTDTQYF	TGTGCCAGCAGCCCCTCGCTAGCGGGCACAGATACGCAGTATTTT
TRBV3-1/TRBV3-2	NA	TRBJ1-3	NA	CASSLAGALFSGNTIYF	TGTGCCAGCAGCCTGGCGGGAGCCCTTTTCTCTGGAAACACCATATATTTT
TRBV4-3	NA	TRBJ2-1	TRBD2	CASSRRLAGMGNEQFF	TGCGCCAGCAGCCGCCGACTAGCGGGGATGGGGAATGAGCAGTTCTTC
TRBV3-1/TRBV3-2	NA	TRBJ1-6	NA	CASSRRTGDSPLHF	TGTGCCAGCAGCCGCCGGACGGGGGATTCACCCCTCCACTTT
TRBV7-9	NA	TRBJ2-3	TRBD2	CASSLGASGVVDTQYF	TGTGCCAGCAGCTTAGGGGCTAGCGGGGTAGTGGATACGCAGTATTTT
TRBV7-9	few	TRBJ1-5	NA	CASAYRSNQPQHF	TGTGCCAGTGCCTACCGTAGCAATCAGCCCCAGCATTTT
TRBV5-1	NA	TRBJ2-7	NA	CASSWDTSGEQYF	TGCGCCAGCAGCTGGGACACCTCTGGTGAGCAGTACTTC
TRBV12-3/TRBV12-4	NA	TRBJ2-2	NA	CASRTGPGELFF	TGTGCCAGCAGGACAGGCCCCGGGGAGCTGTTTTTT
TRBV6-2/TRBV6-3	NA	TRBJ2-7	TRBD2	CASSYGGSGVYEQYF	TGTGCCAGCAGTTACGGGGGTAGCGGGGTCTACGAGCAGTACTTC
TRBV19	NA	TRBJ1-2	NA	CASRNAGANYGYTF	TGTGCCAGCAGGAACGCGGGAGCTAACTATGGCTACACCTTC
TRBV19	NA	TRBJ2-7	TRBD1	CASSIGQGVVYEQYF	TGTGCCAGTAGTATAGGTCAGGGGGTGGTTTACGAGCAGTACTTC